A single sample gave rise to the 23 T cell receptor beta chains below, sequenced in a study of regulatory T cells in long-lasting Graves disease. Documented time point: persistent/refractory GD, antithyroid drugs over 5 years with positive TRAb. Following extraction of RNA from PBMCs, that RNA was used to make the TCR library. Relying on iRepertoire HTBI primers and Arm-PCR of CDR3 regions, the team built TCR beta libraries. TCRdb re-derived calls from the multiplex PCR reads in MiXCR, one entry per CDR3 protein. The sample holds fewer than 450,000 distinct CDR3 sequences, roughly 20% seen once. The material was peripheral blood mononuclear cells (PBMCs), obtained when the disease was refractory, from a patient treated with antithyroid drugs. These receptors were collected from a female donor with Graves disease.

This clonotype has more than one count but fewer than ten. V and J are TRBV6-1 and TRBJ2-1; either TRBD1 or TRBD2 may supply D (5 bases each). The V gene lost 4 bases and the J gene lost 0 bases, with 7 bases spanning the gap. CDR3 length: 14 amino acids. Looked up from germline, CDR1 is MNHNS and CDR2 is SASEGT. The CDR3 DNA reads as TGTGCCAGCAGTGCAGGGAGCTCCTACAATGAGCAGTTCTTC. This encodes CASSAGSSYNEQFF.

This clonotype was counted a few times. The genes are TRBV29-1 and TRBJ2-2, with no clear D. The germline V and J ends were trimmed by 5 bases and 8 bases, with 9 bases remaining between them. The CDR3 runs 11 residues. Germline CDR1 and CDR2: SQVTM and ANQGSEA. The CDR3 sequence is CSVTNGGELFF. CDR3 nucleotide sequence: TGCAGCGTTACCAATGGTGGGGAGCTGTTTTTT.

This clonotype was seen ten or more times. The chain employs TRBV24-1 and TRBJ1-5; D gene ambiguous. Trimming removed 9 bases from V and 0 bases from J, with 20 bases in between. Germline CDR1 KGHDR, CDR2 SFDVKD. The length of the CDR3 is 17 residues. CDR3 residues: CATESRRRSNSNQPQHF. The CDR3 region has the DNA TGTGCCACCGAGTCACGGCGGCGATCGAATAGCAATCAGCCCCAGCATTTT.

This clonotype turned up a few times. The J gene is TRBJ2-7, the V gene TRBV6-1; tentatively, D is TRBD1 (8 bases). Germline lookup yields CDR1 MNHNS and CDR2 SASEGT. Trimming removed 3 bases at V and 6 bases at J, with 15 bases between. The CDR3 spans 14 residues. CDR3 region: CASSDRTGRGEQYF. In DNA, the CDR3 is TGTGCCAGCAGTGATAGGACAGGGAGGGGCGAGCAGTACTTC.

The rearrangement links TRBV6-1 to TRBJ1-5, with 8 bases aligning to TRBD1. There are 16 residues in the CDR3. Trimming took 6 bases from V and 1 from J; bases not matched to a gene: 8. CDR1 MNHNS and CDR2 SASEGT come from the germline V gene. The CDR3: CASRPWTGQSNQPQHF. DNA of the CDR3: TGTGCCAGCAGGCCCTGGACAGGGCAAAGCAATCAGCCCCAGCATTTT.

Remarks on this clonotype: A much larger clone is a single base away; this may be a read error. The chain links TRBV7-9 to TRBJ1-5, with D hard to call. Trimming left V 5 bases short and J 4 bases short, with 6 bases between. The CDR3 runs to 12 residues. Germline CDR1 SEHNR, CDR2 FQNEAQ (reference sequence). The CDR3 spells CASSAENQPQHF. DNA of the CDR3: TGTGCCAGCAGCGCAGAGAATCAGCCCCAGCATTTT. Full variable domain (outside the CDR3, taken from reference TRBV7-9 and TRBJ1-5): DTGVSQNPRHKITKRGQNVTFRCDPISEHNRLYWYRQTLGQGPEFLTYFQNEAQLEKSRLLSDRFSAERPKGSFSTLEIQRTEQGDSAMYLCASSAENQPQHFGDGTRLSIL.

This clonotype was picked up many times. The V and J genes are TRBV5-1 and TRBJ1-4; perhaps TRBD1 as D (5 bases). Trimming left V 4 bases short and J 4 bases short, with 14 bases between. The CDR3 is 15 residues long. Germline V gives CDR1 SGHRS, CDR2 YFSETQ. The CDR3 bases are TGCGCCAGCAGCCCGGGACCGGGGGATAATGAAAAACTGTTTTTT. This encodes CASSPGPGDNEKLFF.

In its sample, this clonotype was seen a few times. The chain uses TRBV9 and TRBJ2-7; 7 positions match TRBD2. The CDR3 sequence is 15 residues long. Per germline, CDR1 SGDLS and CDR2 YYNGEE. Germline trimming cut 0 bases from V and 1 base from J; bases unmatched to any gene: 4. CDR3 sequence: CASSVDVGGSYEQYF. The CDR3 nucleotides are TGTGCCAGCAGCGTAGACGTGGGAGGGTCCTACGAGCAGTACTTC. Looking up the rest from reference TRBV9 and TRBJ2-7 gives the full variable domain: DSGVTQTPKHLITATGQRVTLRCSPRSGDLSVYWYQQSLDQGLQFLIQYYNGEERAKGNILERFSAQQFPDLHSELNLSSLELGDSALYFCASSVDVGGSYEQYFGPGTRLTVT.

This clonotype was detected ten times or more. V and J are TRBV6-1 and TRBJ2-5; D remains ambiguous. Trimming removed 6 bases from V and 0 bases from J, with 11 bases in between. Germline CDR1 is MNHNS and CDR2 is SASEGT. This CDR3 contains 14 residues. The CDR3 loop reads CASSPLEYQETQYF. As DNA, the CDR3 is TGTGCCAGCAGCCCCTTGGAGTACCAAGAGACCCAGTACTTC.

Ten or more counts support this clonotype. The chain employs TRBV28 and TRBJ1-2; 9 bases are shared with TRBD1. CDR1 is MDHEN, CDR2 SYDVKM, per germline. The CDR3 consists of 14 residues. V trimming: 7 bases; J trimming: 3 bases; junction bases outside the gene matches: 6. CDR3 coding DNA: TGTGCCAGCATACCGGGACAGGGTTACTATGGCTACACCTTC. This codes for CASIPGQGYYGYTF.

This clonotype was seen ten or more times. The CDR3 is CASSPPEPTNTEAFF. CDR3 DNA sequence: TGTGCCAGCAGCCCCCCCGAGCCGACGAACACTGAAGCTTTCTTT. The chain carries TRBV11-2 and TRBJ1-1, with D hard to call. Germline V gene sequence: CDR1 SGHAT, CDR2 FQNNGV. With 5 bases removed from V and 1 base from J, the gap between germline ends came to 14 bases. This CDR3 comprises 15 residues.

This clonotype was counted many times. This sequence joins TRBV28 and TRBJ1-1; D call uncertain. Trimming cost V 7 bases and J 2 bases, with 5 bases left between them. The germline V gene encodes CDR1 MDHEN and CDR2 SYDVKM. The length of the CDR3 is 11 residues. The chain's CDR3 is CASTENTEAFF. The CDR3 DNA follows: TGTGCCAGCACAGAAAACACTGAAGCTTTCTTT.

The V and J genes are TRBV6-2 or TRBV6-3 and TRBJ2-1; D unclear. Germline V CDR1 and CDR2: MNHEY, SVGEGT. The CDR3 covers 13 residues. The V and J ends lost 7 bases and 9 bases respectively, with 16 bases between them. CDR3 region: CASNQLPRGEQFF. The CDR3 bases are TGTGCCAGCAACCAACTACCCCGAGGTGAGCAGTTCTTC.

In this sample, this clonotype turned up many times. This chain connects TRBV6-1 to TRBJ2-5, with 8 bases matching TRBD2. Germline trimming cut 8 bases from V and 5 bases from J; bases unmatched to any gene: 7. Germline V lookup: CDR1 MNHNS, CDR2 SASEGT. The CDR3 covers 13 residues. CDR3 amino acids: CASRGSGAETQYF. CDR3 coding DNA: TGTGCCAGCCGAGGTAGCGGGGCTGAGACCCAGTACTTC.

This clonotype has a handful of counts. The genes are TRBV7-2 and TRBJ1-2; 7 nucleotides align to TRBD1. J lost 3 bases, V lost 5 bases, and 9 bases had no gene match. This CDR3 region has 15 residues. CDR1 is SGHTA and CDR2 is FQGNSA in the germline V gene. CDR3 DNA: TGTGCCAGCAGCCAACGACAGGGACCTGACTATGGCTACACCTTC. Protein: CASSQRQGPDYGYTF.

As to this clonotype: One base away lies a much larger clone, so this may be a sequencing read error. The genes are TRBV7-8 and TRBJ2-6, with D perhaps assigned TRBD1 or TRBD2 (5 bases each). CDR1 SGHVS and CDR2 FQNEAQ come from the germline V gene. V lost 6 bases and J lost 2, with 20 bases in between. CDR3 size: 18 residues. The CDR3 nucleotides are TGTGCCAGCAGATTGATTCAGGGACCGAAAACTGGGGCCAACGTCCTGACTTTC. Translated, it gives CASRLIQGPKTGANVLTF.

This clonotype was counted many times. The DNA of the CDR3 is TGTGCCAGCAGCCCGACAGGGAGCTCCTACAATGAGCAGTTCTTC. Residues: CASSPTGSSYNEQFF. The V gene is TRBV28, the J gene TRBJ2-1; 7 nucleotides agree with TRBD1. After removal of 6 bases from V and 0 bases from J, the junction contained 5 bases not matched to a gene. The CDR3 loop spans 15 amino acids. CDR1 is MDHEN and CDR2 is SYDVKM in the germline V gene.

This clonotype came up many times. The chain is built from TRBV20-1 and TRBJ1-2; D is undetermined. This CDR3 comprises 14 residues. Germline values: CDR1 DFQATT, CDR2 SNEGSKA (reference sequence). Trimming removed 0 bases from V and 8 bases from J, with 16 bases in between. CDR3 region: CSARDFTLSEGYTF. As DNA, the CDR3 is TGCAGTGCTAGAGATTTCACCCTATCGGAGGGCTACACCTTC.

In its sample, this clonotype was seen a few times. V usage is TRBV27 and J usage is TRBJ2-2; the D is unclear. The CDR3 consists of 14 residues. Germline V gene data show CDR1 as MNHEY and CDR2 as SMNVEV (reference sequence). The ends were cut back, 5 bases at V and 4 bases at J, with 11 bases in the middle. DNA of the CDR3: TGTGCCAGCAGTGCCGCCTCCCCCACCGGGGAGCTGTTTTTT. Its translation: CASSAASPTGELFF.

The chain uses TRBV10-1 and TRBJ1-6; D is uncertain. V shed 2 bases and J shed 9 bases, with 11 bases lying between them. The V gene's germline CDR1 is WNHNN and CDR2 SYGVQD (reference sequence). The CDR3 extends over 14 amino acids. The CDR3 DNA reads as TGCGCCAGCAGTGAGCACAGTATCACTTCACCCCTCCACTTT. It is translated as CASSEHSITSPLHF.

This clonotype was seen a handful of times. The V gene is TRBV6-9, the J gene TRBJ2-5; 11 nucleotides line up with TRBD1. The V segment lost 4 bases and the J segment 3 bases; nucleotides outside the gene matches: 16. CDR1 and CDR2 from the germline V gene are MNHGY and SVAAGI. The CDR3 runs 19 residues. This CDR3 is CASSSLAPSWDRGEETQYF. CDR3 nucleotides: TGTGCCAGCAGTTCACTCGCTCCATCATGGGACAGGGGGGAAGAGACCCAGTACTTC.

This clonotype was counted ten times or more. The chain joins TRBV7-9 to TRBJ2-5; perhaps D is TRBD1 or TRBD2 (5 bases each). The CDR3 contains 14 residues. Germline CDR1 is SEHNR and CDR2 is FQNEAQ (reference sequence). V was clipped by 2 bases and J by 5 bases, with 12 bases between them. CDR3 sequence (DNA): TGTGCCAGCAGCTTAAACGGGGCTGATGAGACCCAGTACTTC. It is translated as CASSLNGADETQYF.

This clonotype was found many times. This rearrangement joins TRBV11-2 to TRBJ2-7, with TRBD2 as a possible D gene (8 bases). The CDR3 sequence is 18 residues long. The germline V and J ends were trimmed by 5 bases and 0 bases, with 23 bases remaining between them. CDR1 and CDR2 from the germline V gene are SGHAT and FQNNGV. DNA of the CDR3: TGTGCCAGCAGCAACGACGGGGGGGACAGAGGAACCTCCTACGAGCAGTACTTC. Encoded protein: CASSNDGGDRGTSYEQYF.